The TCR beta chain under discussion was sequenced for a study of control samples from healthy donors and cancer patients. This CDR3 is 16 amino acids long. Germline V gene lookup returns CDR1 SGHDT and CDR2 YYEEEE. Trimming took off 2 bases at V and 6 bases at J, with 21 bases between the two ends. Using immunoSEQ multiplex PCR, the repertoire was profiled, and TCRdb retains in-frame clones only, with some absent. In the table there are approximately 52,000 clones, approximately 88% of which are singletons. The sequence was obtained from a man aged 50 to 59 in good health. The sequenced sample was blood. V and J are TRBV5-6 and TRBJ2-7; maybe TRBD2 (5 bases). The chain's CDR3 is CASSFEGGFPLFEQYF. The CDR3 nucleotides read TGTGCCAGCAGCTTCGAGGGTGGGTTTCCCCTCTTCGAGCAGTACTTC.